This TCR beta chain is drawn from a study of CD8 T cells in ankylosing spondylitis. Study findings and constraints: Before this, some motif variants had been reported in reactive arthritis synovial fluid and blood. There was a TCR beta motif, made of several highly homologous variants, that appeared characteristic of ankylosing spondylitis blood. Matched ankylosing spondylitis synovial fluid reportedly showed significant enrichment of disease-linked clones. Disease-linked clones were CD8+ and relatively rare in peripheral blood.

This clonotype was detected only a few times. What it binds is unknown. Quantitative molecular-barcoded 5'-RACE generated the TCR beta libraries. TCRdb processed the 5' RACE reads anew with MiXCR; each CDR3 protein has one entry. The table includes hundreds of thousands of distinct CDR3 sequences, about 10% detected once. The germline V gene encodes CDR1 SGHTA and CDR2 FQGNSA. There are 14 residues in the CDR3. Trimming cost V 2 bases and J 5 bases, with 12 bases left between them. This TCR was sampled from a male donor with ankylosing spondylitis. This rearrangement joins TRBV7-2 to TRBJ1-2, with D possibly matching TRBD1 (6 bases). The sample was blood, either unsorted or a sorted T cell fraction (not recorded which). This CDR3 reads CASSLSGGPYGYTF. CDR3 bases: TGTGCCAGCAGCTTATCGGGGGGCCCTTATGGCTACACCTTC.